The 18 T cell receptor beta chains presented below share a single source sample, sequenced in a study of blood T cell repertoires in COVID-19 (dated by TCRdb to about 2020). Receptor libraries were prepared by the immunoSEQ multiplex PCR assay. TCRdb holds this immuneACCESS table with in-frame rearrangements only. Some clones are missing; in checked studies, unresolved V genes explain under half, and the rest has no known cause. This sample holds 130,000 to 150,000 clones; about 86% were observed only once. The ten largest clones capture roughly 8.2% of the sample. Sequencing input: peripheral blood. Source of these receptors: a human donor in a cohort sampled during active COVID-19.

The table lists this clone with a count of one. The chain employs TRBV10-1 and TRBJ1-6; a possible D gene is TRBD1 (5 bases). CDR1 and CDR2 from the germline V gene are WNHNN and SYGVQD (reference sequence). The CDR3 contains 16 residues. Trimming removed 5 bases at V and 0 bases at J, with 11 bases between. The CDR3 protein is CASSCDSTSYNSPLHF. CDR3 nucleotide sequence: TGCGCCAGCAGTTGCGACAGCACCTCCTATAATTCACCCCTCCACTTT.

This clone has more than one count but fewer than ten. The chain has TRBV29-1 and TRBJ1-4, with a weak D call TRBD1 (5 bases). This CDR3 has 14 residues. The germline gives CDR1 SQVTM, CDR2 ANQGSEA. V was pared by 4 bases and J by 5 bases, with 14 bases between. CDR3 in DNA: TGCAGCGTTGCCCCGACAGTAGCAAATGAAAAACTGTTTTTT. It codes for CSVAPTVANEKLFF. Full variable domain (remainder filled in from reference TRBV29-1 and TRBJ1-4): SAVISQKPSRDICQRGTSLTIQCQVDSQVTMMFWYRQQPGQSLTLIATANQGSEATYESGFVIDKFPISRPNLTFSTLTVSNMSPEDSSIYLCSVAPTVANEKLFFGSGTQLSVL.

V usage is TRBV7-9 and J usage is TRBJ1-4; no definite D call. This CDR3 contains 14 residues. Germline-derived CDR1 and CDR2 are SEHNR and FQNEAQ (reference sequence). V shed 8 bases and J shed 1 base, with 11 bases lying between them. The CDR3 bases are TGTGCCAGCGGGCAACGTAGAACTAATGAAAAACTGTTTTTT. Protein sequence: CASGQRRTNEKLFF.

The chain combines TRBV27 with TRBJ2-6; a possible D gene is TRBD2 (5 bases). From germline, CDR1 is MNHEY and CDR2 SMNVEV (reference sequence). Trimming pared 0 bases from V and 2 bases from J, leaving 14 bases between. The CDR3 has 18 amino acids. The DNA for the CDR3 is TGTGCCAGCAGTTTATCAGGGCGGGTGTCAGCTGGGGCCAACGTCCTGACTTTC. Translation: CASSLSGRVSAGANVLTF.

The genes are TRBV29-1 and TRBJ2-3; TRBD1 matches at 10 bases. The CDR3 consists of 14 residues. The germline V gene has CDR1 SQVTM and CDR2 ANQGSEA. Losses at the gene ends were 6 bases for V and 7 bases for J; bases not matched to a gene: 10. The CDR3 here is CSVGTGVGGNTQYF. CDR3 sequence (DNA): TGCAGCGTAGGGACAGGGGTCGGAGGGAATACGCAGTATTTT.

This clone has more than one count but fewer than ten. V and J are TRBV28 and TRBJ1-6, with TRBD1 identical over 7 bases. The CDR3 covers 13 residues. V lost 10 bases and J lost 8; bases outside the gene matches: 8. Germline V lookup: CDR1 MDHEN, CDR2 SYDVKM. The CDR3 is CATRGQEYSPLHF. Here the CDR3 DNA reads TGTGCCACCCGAGGACAGGAGTATTCACCCCTCCACTTT.

This clone was seen more than once but under ten times. The junction and the germline gene differ at one end; a read error may be behind it. The rearrangement links TRBV28 to TRBJ2-7; the D gene is possibly TRBD2 (6 bases). Per germline, CDR1 MDHEN and CDR2 SYDVKM. The CDR3 is 12 amino acids. The CDR3 protein is CASSLPGLGRNF. CDR3 DNA: TGTGCCAGCAGTTTACCCGGCCTGGGGAGGAACTTC.

The rearrangement uses TRBV5-1 and TRBJ2-1; 9 bases line up with TRBD2. The CDR3 consists of 17 residues. The J segment lost 4 bases and the V segment lost 4 bases, leaving 12 bases of the junction unmatched. The germline gives CDR1 SGHRS, CDR2 YFSETQ. The DNA for the CDR3 is TGCGCCAGCAGCGGAGGGGCTAGCGGGATAGCATACAATGAGCAGTTCTTC. Amino acids: CASSGGASGIAYNEQFF.

V gene TRBV19 combines with J gene TRBJ1-1; no definite D call. Germline CDR1 is LNHDA and CDR2 is SQIVND (reference sequence). Trimming cost V 3 bases and J 3 bases, with 8 bases left between them. The CDR3 covers 13 residues. CDR3 bases: TGTGCCAGTAGTATGGCGCGGGACACTGAAGCTTTCTTT. Protein: CASSMARDTEAFF.

The chain recombines TRBV11-3 with TRBJ1-3, with TRBD1 matching 10 bases. V was clipped by 6 bases and J by 2 bases; unmatched bases: 13. Germline CDR1 SGHNT, CDR2 YENEEA. CDR3 length equals 18 residues. CDR3 DNA sequence: TGTGCCAGCAGTTCTGGGCCGGGACAGGGGCTAACTGGAAACACCATATATTTT. Its protein product is CASSSGPGQGLTGNTIYF.

This clone was seen more than once but under ten times. J is TRBJ2-7 and V is TRBV5-6; TRBD2 agrees at 8 bases. CDR3 length equals 15 residues. Germline trimming cut 4 bases from V and 1 base from J; bases unmatched to any gene: 7. Germline-derived CDR1 and CDR2 are SGHDT and YYEEEE. Here the CDR3 reads CASSGGPSGSYEQYF. The CDR3 DNA is TGTGCCAGCAGCGGAGGACCTAGCGGGTCCTACGAGCAGTACTTC.

This chain connects TRBV28 to TRBJ1-1; TRBD1 matches at 8 bases. The V gene end was trimmed by 6 bases and the J gene end by 8 bases; junction bases not matched to a gene: 8. Per germline, CDR1 MDHEN and CDR2 SYDVKM. This CDR3 contains 13 residues. The CDR3 loop is CASRRIRDREAFF. Written as DNA, the CDR3 is TGTGCCAGCAGACGCATCCGGGACAGGGAAGCTTTCTTT.

The chain links TRBV6-5 to TRBJ2-1; maybe TRBD2 (6 bases). Per the germline V gene, CDR1 is MNHEY and CDR2 is SVGAGI. Trimming removed 6 bases from V and 6 bases from J, with 15 bases in between. This CDR3 contains 14 residues. DNA of the CDR3: TGTGCCAGCAGGGACTATACTAGCCGCAATGAGCAGTTCTTC. This sequence encodes CASRDYTSRNEQFF.

V usage is TRBV5-1 and J usage is TRBJ1-1, with no clear D. Trimming removed 1 base from V and 0 bases from J, with 7 bases in between. CDR1 SGHRS and CDR2 YFSETQ come from the germline V gene. This CDR3 contains 14 residues. CDR3 region: CASSLIGLNTEAFF. The CDR3 coding sequence is TGCGCCAGCAGCTTGATTGGGCTGAACACTGAAGCTTTCTTT.

The chain links TRBV4-3 to TRBJ1-6; 7 bases align to TRBD1. After removal of 0 bases from V and 10 bases from J, the junction contained 12 bases not matched to a gene. The CDR3 contains 17 residues. The germline V gene encodes CDR1 LGHNA and CDR2 YSLEER. CDR3 protein: CASSQDAKQGTVSPLHF. CDR3 nucleotides: TGCGCCAGCAGCCAAGATGCCAAACAGGGGACTGTGTCACCCCTCCACTTT.

This chain links TRBV5-1 with TRBJ2-6; D not certain. V shed 1 base and J shed 0 bases, with 11 bases lying between them. This CDR3 comprises 17 residues. Germline V gene lookup returns CDR1 SGHRS and CDR2 YFSETQ. This chain's CDR3 is CASSLSVSGSGANVLTF. The CDR3 DNA reads as TGCGCCAGCAGCTTGTCAGTGTCGGGCTCTGGGGCCAACGTCCTGACTTTC.

The genes are TRBV9 and TRBJ2-2; TRBD2 agrees at 8 bases. Germline values: CDR1 SGDLS, CDR2 YYNGEE. V gave up 4 bases and J gave up 1 base; unmatched junction bases: 6. This CDR3 is 16 amino acids long. The CDR3 DNA reads TGTGCCAGCAGCACCCGGACTAGCAGGAACACCGGGGAGCTGTTTTTT. Protein sequence: CASSTRTSRNTGELFF.

The chain couples TRBV28 to TRBJ1-5; TRBD1 aligns across 8 bases. Per germline, CDR1 MDHEN and CDR2 SYDVKM. V gave up 6 bases and J gave up 5 bases; unmatched junction bases: 6. This CDR3 is built from 14 residues. The CDR3 DNA sequence: TGTGCCAGCAGCGGGACAGGTGAATATCAGCCCCAGCATTTT. Translated: CASSGTGEYQPQHF.